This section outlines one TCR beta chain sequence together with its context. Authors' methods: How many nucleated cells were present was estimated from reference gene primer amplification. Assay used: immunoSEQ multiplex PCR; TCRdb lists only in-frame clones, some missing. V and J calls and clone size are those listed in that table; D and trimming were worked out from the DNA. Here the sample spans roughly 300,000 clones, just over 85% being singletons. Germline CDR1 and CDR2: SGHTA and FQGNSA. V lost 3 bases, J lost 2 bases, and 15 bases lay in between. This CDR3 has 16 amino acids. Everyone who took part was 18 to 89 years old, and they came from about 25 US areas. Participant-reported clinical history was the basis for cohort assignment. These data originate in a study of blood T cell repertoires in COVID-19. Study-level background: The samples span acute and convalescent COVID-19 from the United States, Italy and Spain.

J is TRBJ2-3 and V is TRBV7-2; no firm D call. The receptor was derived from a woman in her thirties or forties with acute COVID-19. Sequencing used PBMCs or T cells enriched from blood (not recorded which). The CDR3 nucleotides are TGTGCCAGCAGCTTTCGAGGTGGAGCGCCCACAGATACGCAGTATTTT. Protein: CASSFRGGAPTDTQYF.